The rows below give T cell receptor beta chains drawn from one sample of a study of cytomegalovirus exposure and HLA in healthy donors. Method: immunoSEQ multiplex PCR; TCRdb's copy keeps in-frame clones and lacks some. The sample has about 170,000 clones, roughly 72% seen once. Material: PBMCs. These receptors were taken from a woman in her twenties or thirties in good health and CMV-seropositive. CDR3s include the opening cysteine and the closing phenylalanine or tryptophan. Fields, in order: V gene, D gene, J gene, clone size, CDR3 DNA, CDR3 protein. D genes are given only for firm matches. Expanded clones are given a class, and other clones once, few, many or no size at all.

TRBV6-1	TRBD1	TRBJ2-1	.	TGTGCCAGCAGTGAAGCAGGACAGGGGCCCTACAATGAGCAGTTCTTC	CASSEAGQGPYNEQFF
TRBV15	TRBD1	TRBJ1-5	.	TGTGCCACCAGCAGAGATCCCACCACTGGACAGGAATACAATCAGCCCCAGCATTTT	CATSRDPTTGQEYNQPQHF
TRBV6-1	.	TRBJ2-7	.	TGTGCCAGCAGTGAGCAGGGGTGGTACGAGCAGTACTTC	CASSEQGWYEQYF
TRBV7-9	.	TRBJ2-5	.	TGTGCCAGCAGCCCACTTCGAGAGACCCAGTACTTC	CASSPLRETQYF
TRBV7-2	.	TRBJ2-7	.	TGTGCCAGCAGCCCGGGGGTCGGACTGGGTAACGAGCAGTACTTC	CASSPGVGLGNEQYF
TRBV19	.	TRBJ1-2	many	TGTGCCAGTAGTTCGGCTGCCGCGGGTGGCTACACCTTC	CASSSAAAGGYTF
TRBV28	.	TRBJ1-2	.	TGTGCCAGCAGTTTATTTGAGGGGGTGTATACTAACTATGGCTACACCTTC	CASSLFEGVYTNYGYTF
TRBV5-4	.	TRBJ1-2	.	TGTGCCAGCAGCTTGGCCCAGGGTCTTAACTATGGCTACACCTTC	CASSLAQGLNYGYTF
TRBV7-9	TRBD2	TRBJ2-7	.	TGTGCCAGCAGCGAACCGGGACTAGCGCTTCCGTACTTC	CASSEPGLALPYF
TRBV29-1	.	TRBJ1-4	.	TGCAGCGTTCGGGAGGGGGGAGAAAAACTGTTTTTT	CSVREGGEKLFF
TRBV28	TRBD2	TRBJ2-7	.	TGTGCCAGCACCGGGACTAACTCCTACGAGCAGTACTTC	CASTGTNSYEQYF
TRBV30	.	TRBJ1-6	once	TGTGCCTGGAGTGTACGTCCGCCTTCGGGCCTCCACTTT	CAWSVRPPSGLHF
TRBV5-1	.	TRBJ2-4	.	TGCGCCAGCAGCCCGGGACTCTCAAACATTCAGTACTTC	CASSPGLSNIQYF
TRBV25-1	.	TRBJ2-3	once	TGTGCCAGCAGCTCCCAGCCGGGGAATACGCAGTATTTT	CASSSQPGNTQYF
TRBV6-1	.	TRBJ2-7	.	TGTGCCAGCAGTGAAGCCTCACGAGGGTACGAGCAGTACTTC	CASSEASRGYEQYF
TRBV28	.	TRBJ1-5	.	TGTGCCGCAGTACAGGGAAGGAATCAGCCCCAGCATTTT	CAAVQGRNQPQHF
TRBV10-1	.	TRBJ2-2	few	TGCGCCAGCAGTGAGTCGAGCCTAACTATAGGAGGGGAGCTGTTTTTT	CASSESSLTIGGELFF
TRBV27	.	TRBJ1-2	.	TGTGCCAGCAGTTTTGCGGGGGACTCGGGCCTGTACTATGGCTACACCTTC	CASSFAGDSGLYYGYTF
TRBV2	TRBD1	TRBJ2-7	.	TGTGCCAGCAGTATCGGACAGGGAGGCTACGAGCAGTACTTC	CASSIGQGGYEQYF
TRBV2	.	TRBJ1-3	few	TGTGCCAGCAGGATAGGACAGCTCTCTGGAAACACCATATATTTT	CASRIGQLSGNTIYF
TRBV2	.	TRBJ1-5	few	TGTGCCAGCAGTGATACTGGGAGGGCTAATCAGCCCCAGCATTTT	CASSDTGRANQPQHF
TRBV6-4	.	TRBJ1-1	.	TGTGCCAGCAGTGACGACAGGAACACTGAAGCTTTCTTT	CASSDDRNTEAFF